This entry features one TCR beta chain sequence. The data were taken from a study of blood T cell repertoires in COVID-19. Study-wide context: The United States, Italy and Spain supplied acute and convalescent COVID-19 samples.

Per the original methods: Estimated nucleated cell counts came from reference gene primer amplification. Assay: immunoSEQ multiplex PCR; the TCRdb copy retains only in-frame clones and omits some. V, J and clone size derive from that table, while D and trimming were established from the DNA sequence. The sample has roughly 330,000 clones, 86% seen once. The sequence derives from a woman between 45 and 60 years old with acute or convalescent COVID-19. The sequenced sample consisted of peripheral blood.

CDR3 region: CATSEGPSGSYNEQFF. The DNA for the CDR3 is TGTGCCACCAGTGAGGGGCCTAGCGGGTCCTACAATGAGCAGTTCTTC. This chain uses TRBV24-1 with TRBJ2-1; 8 bases align to TRBD2. The CDR3 consists of 16 residues. V was clipped by 4 bases and J by 1 base; unmatched bases: 5. Germline V CDR1 and CDR2: KGHDR, SFDVKD.